One sample yielded the 28 T cell receptor beta chains listed below, sequenced in a study of T cell repertoires in cytomegalovirus infection. For these receptors, no antigen is known. TCRdb reprocessed the reads with MiXCR, giving one entry per CDR3 protein. The sample comprises about 920,000 distinct CDR3 sequences, approximately 31% of which are singletons, and roughly 13% rests with the top ten. The source material was cultured CD8+ T cells from PBMCs, sampled from culture after CMV antigen stimulation. These receptors were taken from a human donor in good health (CMV status not recorded). Some clones in this sample may be carry-over from other donors' samples.

The chain has TRBV6-1 and TRBJ1-5, with D maybe TRBD1 (5 bases). Germline CDR1 MNHNS, CDR2 SASEGT. The CDR3 loop spans 14 amino acids. V was shortened by 1 base and J by 7 bases, with 11 bases between the two germline ends. The CDR3 reads CASSEGFWGQPQHF. The CDR3 nucleotides are TGTGCCAGCAGTGAAGGGTTTTGGGGGCAGCCCCAGCATTTT.

The chain combines TRBV4-2 with TRBJ2-4; 11 bases line up with TRBD2. CDR3 length: 18 amino acids. With V trimmed by 0 bases and J by 2 bases, 6 bases remained unmatched. The germline V gene encodes CDR1 LGHNA and CDR2 YNFKEQ. The CDR3, as DNA: TGTGCCAGCAGCCAAGACCTAGCGGGGGGTGGAACCAAAAACATTCAGTACTTC. Translation gives CASSQDLAGGGTKNIQYF.

This clonotype has ten or more counts. This sequence joins TRBV7-9 and TRBJ1-5, with 8 bases identical to TRBD1. Germline V gene data show CDR1 as SEHNR and CDR2 as FQNEAQ (reference sequence). The CDR3 has 16 amino acids. The junction had 6 bases not matched to a gene; V was cut back by 0 bases and J by 5 bases. The CDR3 coding sequence is TGTGCCAGCAGCTTAGCGGGGGACAGGATGCATCAGCCCCAGCATTTT. It yields the protein CASSLAGDRMHQPQHF.

The chain recombines TRBV27 with TRBJ2-7; the D gene is possibly TRBD2 (5 bases). V lost 3 bases and J lost 3, with 15 bases in between. The germline V gene encodes CDR1 MNHEY and CDR2 SMNVEV (reference sequence). CDR3 length equals 15 residues. CDR3 bases: TGTGCCAGCAGTTTTGCCAGGACGGGAAGCTACGAGCAGTACTTC. This gives the protein CASSFARTGSYEQYF.

With regard to this clonotype: A read error is possible here, since a much larger clone lies one base away. This sequence joins TRBV7-8 and TRBJ2-2, with 13 bases matching TRBD2. This CDR3 has 15 residues. The germline CDR1 and CDR2 sequences are SGHVS and FQNEAQ. The chain's CDR3 is CANSFPGLAGGELFF. The CDR3 DNA sequence: TGTGCCAACAGCTTCCCGGGACTAGCGGGGGGGGAGCTGTTTTTT.

The J gene is TRBJ1-2, the V gene TRBV4-1; no firm D call. V dropped 0 bases and J dropped 4 bases, with 6 bases sitting between them. The CDR3 contains 13 residues. Per the germline V gene, CDR1 is MGHRA and CDR2 is YSYEKL. Written as DNA, the CDR3 is TGCGCCAGCAGCCAAGAACGGTTCTATGGCTACACCTTC. Its protein is CASSQERFYGYTF.

This clonotype occurred a few times. This chain joins TRBV7-9 and TRBJ2-7; 7 bases are shared with TRBD1. The CDR3 is 13 amino acids. Germline CDR1 is SEHNR and CDR2 is FQNEAQ (reference sequence). Trimming cost V 5 bases and J 6 bases; bases outside gene matches: 7. CDR3 nucleotides: TGTGCCAGCAGCCGACAGGGTACCCGCGAGCAGTACGTC. Its protein is CASSRQGTREQYV.

As for this clonotype: The junction does not match germline at one end; this may be a read error. V is TRBV7-7 and J is TRBJ2-1; perhaps TRBD2 as D (5 bases). The CDR3 consists of 15 residues. CDR1 is SSHAT, CDR2 FNYEAQ, per germline (reference sequence). In nucleotides, the CDR3 is TGTGCTAGCAGCTTAGACGGGAACCGATACAATGAGCAGTTCTTC. Its translation is CASSLDGNRYNEQFF.

Ten or more counts support this clonotype. The chain has TRBV6-5 and TRBJ2-7, with 8 positions matching TRBD1. Germline CDR1 and CDR2: MNHEY and SVGAGI. This CDR3 has 15 residues. The V segment lost 4 bases and the J segment 2 bases; nucleotides outside the gene matches: 7. CDR3 nucleotide sequence: TGTGCCAGCAGTTCCCGCGGGACAGGACCCTACGAGCAGTACGTC. It encodes CASSSRGTGPYEQYV.

This clonotype was seen a few times. The chain is built from TRBV7-6 and TRBJ1-1; D unresolved. The CDR3 is 14 residues long. V was trimmed by 6 bases and J by 2 bases, leaving 13 bases between them. Germline V gene data show CDR1 as SGHVS and CDR2 as FNYEAQ. CDR3: CASRLEQLNTEAFF. In nucleotides, the CDR3 is TGTGCCAGCAGGCTGGAGCAGCTTAACACTGAAGCTTTCTTT.

In its sample, this clonotype was seen a few times. V is TRBV19 and J is TRBJ2-3; possible D gene TRBD1, 6 bases. The CDR3 runs 16 residues. V was shortened by 0 bases and J by 4 bases, with 14 bases between the two germline ends. CDR1 and CDR2 (germline): LNHDA, SQIVND (reference sequence). The CDR3 DNA reads as TGTGCCAGTAGTATAGACAGGGGACCGAAGGCAGATACGCAGTATTTT. Protein: CASSIDRGPKADTQYF.

There are many counts of this clonotype. V and J are TRBV7-2 and TRBJ2-7, with TRBD2 matching 7 bases. Germline V gene lookup returns CDR1 SGHTA and CDR2 FQGNSA. The length of the CDR3 is 15 residues. The V segment lost 2 bases and the J segment 0 bases; nucleotides outside the gene matches: 4. The CDR3 coding sequence is TGTGCCAGCAGCTTATGGGGCGGGAGCTCCTACGAGCAGTACGTC. It translates to CASSLWGGSSYEQYV.

This clonotype came up many times. V usage is TRBV24-1 and J usage is TRBJ1-5; possible D gene TRBD1, 5 bases. The V end lost 4 bases, the J end lost 4 bases, and 7 bases lay between the germline ends. This CDR3 contains 13 residues. Germline V CDR1 and CDR2: KGHDR, SFDVKD. CDR3 loop: CATSEGGNQPQHF. DNA of the CDR3: TGTGCCACCAGTGAGGGGGGAAATCAGCCCCAGCATTTT.

This clonotype was picked up a small number of times. The chain carries TRBV7-2 and TRBJ1-2, with TRBD1 identical over 9 bases. The CDR3 has 17 amino acids. V shed 9 bases and J 1 base; nucleotides not matched to a gene: 15. Germline CDR1 SGHTA, CDR2 FQGNSA. The DNA for the CDR3 is TGTGCCAGTAGAGGAGGACAGGGGCGACCTGTTAACTATGGCTACACCTTC. It encodes CASRGGQGRPVNYGYTF.

The V and J genes are TRBV29-1 and TRBJ1-2, with a weak D call TRBD1 (6 bases). V lost 8 bases, J lost 8 bases, and 21 bases lay in between. Germline V gene sequence: CDR1 SQVTM, CDR2 ANQGSEA. The CDR3 consists of 13 residues. The CDR3 sequence: CSTDSTVTMGYTF. CDR3 sequence (DNA): TGCAGCACGGACAGTACAGTAACTATGGGCTACACCTTC.

The table lists this clonotype with a few counts. The chain is built from TRBV12-3 or TRBV12-4 and TRBJ1-6; TRBD1 is a possible D gene (5 bases). The CDR3 is 13 amino acids. Trimming removed 6 bases at V and 13 bases at J, with 16 bases between. This chain's CDR3 is CASSFRFGAPLHF. The CDR3, as DNA: TGTGCCAGCAGCTTCAGATTCGGGGCTCCCCTCCACTTT.

V gene TRBV28 combines with J gene TRBJ1-5; D gene unclear. Trimming pared 7 bases from V and 7 bases from J, leaving 14 bases between. The CDR3 has 13 residues. The germline CDR1 and CDR2 sequences are MDHEN and SYDVKM. For the CDR3, the DNA is TGTGCCAGCACCGCAGAGGGAAAACAGCCCCAGCATTTT. This translates into CASTAEGKQPQHF.

This clonotype was recorded many times. V usage is TRBV7-6 and J usage is TRBJ2-5, with no clear D. Germline V gene data show CDR1 as SGHVS and CDR2 as FNYEAQ. The CDR3 extends over 13 amino acids. Trimming shortened V by 2 bases and J by 5 bases, and 9 bases separated the two germline ends. The CDR3 here is CASSLWGLETQYF. The CDR3 nucleotides are TGTGCCAGCAGCTTATGGGGTTTGGAGACCCAGTACTTC. Filled out from reference TRBV7-6 and TRBJ2-5, the complete variable domain reads GAGVSQSPRYKVTKRGQDVALRCDPISGHVSLYWYRQALGQGPEFLTYFNYEAQQDKSGLPNDRFSAERPEGSISTLTIQRTEQRDSAMYRCASSLWGLETQYFGPGTRLLVL.

In the case of this clonotype: A much more abundant neighbour one base away suggests this may be a read error. This sequence joins TRBV4-2 and TRBJ1-1; 9 bases match TRBD1. Germline V gives CDR1 LGHNA, CDR2 YNFKEQ. The CDR3 length is 13 residues. V dropped 4 bases and J dropped 4; count of bases not matched to a gene: 1. CDR3 in amino acids: CASSRGQGTEAFF. CDR3 nucleotides: TGTGCCAGCAGCCGGGGACAGGGCACTGAAGCTTTCTTT.

This clonotype was detected only a few times. The chain combines TRBV27 with TRBJ2-1; 8 nucleotides line up with TRBD2. The CDR3 loop spans 13 amino acids. With V trimmed by 3 bases and J by 8 bases, 3 bases remained unmatched. The germline CDR1 and CDR2 sequences are MNHEY and SMNVEV (reference sequence). The CDR3 nucleotides read TGTGCCAGCAGTTTGACTAGCGCATATGAGCAGTTCTTC. This sequence encodes CASSLTSAYEQFF.

The chain recombines TRBV10-3 with TRBJ2-5; 8 bases line up with TRBD2. The germline V gene encodes CDR1 ENHRY and CDR2 SYGVKD. This CDR3 has 15 amino acids. Germline trimming cut 4 bases from V and 3 bases from J; bases unmatched to any gene: 7. The chain's CDR3 is CAISVKRGTKETQYF. The CDR3 DNA reads TGTGCCATCAGTGTTAAGCGGGGGACCAAAGAGACCCAGTACTTC.

V usage is TRBV7-9 and J usage is TRBJ2-5; 11 bases align to TRBD2. Trimming cost V 2 bases and J 2 bases; bases outside gene matches: 7. The CDR3 loop spans 17 amino acids. Germline V gene sequence: CDR1 SEHNR, CDR2 FQNEAQ (reference sequence). CDR3 in amino acids: CASSLNLRLAGQETQYF. CDR3 nucleotide sequence: TGTGCCAGCAGCTTAAACCTGCGACTAGCGGGGCAAGAGACCCAGTACTTC.

V is TRBV2 and J is TRBJ2-7; D is unresolved. Per germline, CDR1 SNHLY and CDR2 FYNNEI. This CDR3 comprises 13 residues. Trimming took 4 bases from V and 2 from J, leaving 9 bases between them. The CDR3 loop is CASSGSGTYEQYV. Here the CDR3 DNA reads TGTGCCAGCAGTGGGAGTGGTACCTACGAGCAGTACGTC.

The chain employs TRBV4-1 and TRBJ1-1, with 7 bases that match TRBD1. This CDR3 region has 17 residues. The trim removed 0 bases at V and 4 bases at J, leaving 11 bases unmatched. Germline CDR1 reads MGHRA; CDR2 reads YSYEKL. CDR3 region: CASSQEITGAAPTEAFF. The DNA for the CDR3 is TGCGCCAGCAGCCAAGAAATAACAGGGGCCGCCCCCACTGAAGCTTTCTTT.

This clonotype has a handful of counts. Here the CDR3 reads CASSFVGLGTDTQYF. CDR3 DNA: TGTGCCAGCAGCTTTGTGGGGCTTGGCACAGATACGCAGTATTTT. The chain links TRBV5-5 to TRBJ2-3; maybe TRBD1 (5 bases). This CDR3 has 15 amino acids. Germline-derived CDR1 and CDR2 are SGHKS and YYEKEE (reference sequence). Trimming left V 2 bases short and J 1 base short, with 11 bases between.

The CDR3 sequence is CASGIESSYNEQFF. CDR3 in DNA: TGTGCCAGCGGAATCGAAAGCTCCTACAATGAGCAGTTCTTC. V and J are TRBV6-5 and TRBJ2-1, with D hard to call. Germline values: CDR1 MNHEY, CDR2 SVGAGI. The CDR3 loop spans 14 amino acids. V was clipped by 8 bases and J by 0 bases, with 11 bases between them.

The sample holds a few counts of this clonotype. V and J are TRBV15 and TRBJ2-7, with D perhaps TRBD1 (7 bases). Germline V gene lookup returns CDR1 LNHNV and CDR2 YYDKDF (reference sequence). This CDR3 has 15 residues. Trimming shortened V by 5 bases and J by 3 bases, and 17 bases separated the two germline ends. CDR3 region: CATSPSAGQYYEQYF. CDR3 DNA sequence: TGTGCCACCAGCCCCTCGGCGGGACAGTACTACGAGCAGTACTTC.

The chain's CDR3 is CASSSLERRGAYEQYF. The DNA of the CDR3 is TGTGCCAGCAGCTCCCTGGAGCGCAGGGGAGCCTACGAGCAGTACTTC. This chain uses TRBV7-9 with TRBJ2-7, with D possibly TRBD1 on 6 matching bases. Per the germline V gene, CDR1 is SEHNR and CDR2 is FQNEAQ (reference sequence). V was clipped by 4 bases and J by 2 bases, with 18 bases between them. The CDR3 is made up of 16 amino acids.